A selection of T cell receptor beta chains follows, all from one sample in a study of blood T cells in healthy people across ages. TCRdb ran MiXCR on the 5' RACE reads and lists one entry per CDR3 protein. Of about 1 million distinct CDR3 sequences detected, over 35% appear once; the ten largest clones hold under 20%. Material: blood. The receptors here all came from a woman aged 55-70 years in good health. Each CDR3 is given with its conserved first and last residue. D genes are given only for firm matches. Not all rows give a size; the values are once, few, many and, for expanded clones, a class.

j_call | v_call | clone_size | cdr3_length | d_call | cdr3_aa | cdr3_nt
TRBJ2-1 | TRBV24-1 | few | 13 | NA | CATSDYRAREQFF | TGTGCCACCAGTGATTACAGAGCAAGGGAGCAGTTCTTC
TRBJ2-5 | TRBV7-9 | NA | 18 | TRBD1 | CASSPQATGTGIYNEQYF | TGTGCCAGCAGCCCCCAAGCTACCGGGACAGGGATATACAATGAGCAGTACTTC
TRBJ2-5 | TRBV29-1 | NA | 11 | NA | CSVRSGETQYF | TGCAGCGTGAGGTCCGGGGAGACCCAGTACTTC
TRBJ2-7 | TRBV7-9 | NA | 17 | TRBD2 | CASSLIGTSGDPYEQYF | TGTGCCAGCAGCTTAATCGGGACTAGCGGGGACCCCTACGAGCAGTACTTC
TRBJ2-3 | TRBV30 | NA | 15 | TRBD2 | CAWSVGREATDTQYF | TGTGCCTGGAGTGTTGGGCGGGAGGCGACAGATACGCAGTATTTT
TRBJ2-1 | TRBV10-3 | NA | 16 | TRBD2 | CAISKAPSGRTTEQFF | TGTGCCATCAGTAAGGCCCCTAGCGGGAGGACCACCGAGCAGTTCTTC
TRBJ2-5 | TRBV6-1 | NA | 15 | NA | CASSEQGDRLETQYF | TGTGCCAGCAGTGAACAGGGAGACAGATTGGAGACCCAGTACTTC
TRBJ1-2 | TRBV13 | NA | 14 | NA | CASSLISRDYGYTF | TGTGCCAGCAGCTTAATCTCACGCGACTATGGCTACACCTTC
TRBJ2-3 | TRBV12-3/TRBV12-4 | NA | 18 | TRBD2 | CASSRGGLAGGRADTQYF | TGTGCCAGCAGTCGCGGGGGACTAGCGGGAGGGAGGGCAGATACGCAGTATTTT
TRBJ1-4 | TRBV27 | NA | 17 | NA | CASSTGRGAGINEKLFF | TGTGCCAGCAGTACTGGACGGGGGGCAGGGATTAATGAAAAACTGTTTTTT
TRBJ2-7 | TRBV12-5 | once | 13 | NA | CASGAGLLGEQYF | TGTGCTAGTGGCGCGGGACTCCTAGGCGAGCAGTACTTC
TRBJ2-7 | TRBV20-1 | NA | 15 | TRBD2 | CSAPVGAGVGNEQYF | TGCAGTGCTCCTGTAGGGGCGGGAGTTGGCAATGAGCAGTACTTC
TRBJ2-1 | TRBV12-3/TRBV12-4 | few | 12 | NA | CASSPNPREQFF | TGTGCCAGCAGTCCAAATCCCCGCGAGCAGTTCTTC
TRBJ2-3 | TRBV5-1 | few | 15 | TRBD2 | CASSVSGRPTDTQYF | TGCGCCAGCAGCGTTAGCGGGAGGCCCACAGATACGCAGTATTTT
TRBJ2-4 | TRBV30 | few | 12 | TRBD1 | CAWRGQQNIQYF | TGTGCCTGGAGGGGACAGCAAAACATTCAGTACTTC
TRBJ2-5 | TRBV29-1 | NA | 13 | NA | CSVEVQWWETQYF | TGCAGCGTTGAAGTTCAGTGGTGGGAGACCCAGTACTTC
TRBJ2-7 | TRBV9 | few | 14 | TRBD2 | CASRRRLAGGEQYF | TGTGCCAGCAGGAGGCGGCTAGCGGGAGGCGAGCAGTACTTC
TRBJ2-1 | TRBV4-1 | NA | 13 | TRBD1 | CASSGQVRETQFF | TGCGCCAGCTCGGGACAGGTCCGGGAGACCCAGTTCTTC
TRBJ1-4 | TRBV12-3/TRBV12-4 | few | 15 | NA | CASSLINGFNEKLFF | TGTGCCAGCAGTTTGATTAACGGATTTAATGAAAAACTGTTTTTT
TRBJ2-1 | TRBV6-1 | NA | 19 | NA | CASSPNRAQVGGSYNEQFF | TGTGCCAGCAGCCCAAACCGGGCCCAGGTCGGCGGATCCTACAATGAGCAGTTCTTC
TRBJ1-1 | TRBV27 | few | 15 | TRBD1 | CASRPGQGTDTEAFF | TGTGCCAGCAGACCGGGACAGGGAACGGACACTGAAGCTTTCTTT
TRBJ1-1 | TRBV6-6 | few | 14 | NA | CASSSTVGFTEAFF | TGTGCCAGCAGTTCGACCGTGGGGTTCACTGAAGCTTTCTTT
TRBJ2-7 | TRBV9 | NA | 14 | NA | CAGSPRGASYEQYF | TGTGCCGGCAGCCCTAGGGGGGCCAGCTACGAGCAGTACTTC
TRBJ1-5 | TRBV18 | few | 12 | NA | CASAQGDQPQHF | TGTGCCAGCGCCCAGGGAGACCAGCCCCAGCATTTT
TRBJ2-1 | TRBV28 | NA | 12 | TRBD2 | CASSSGTSHQFF | TGTGCCAGCAGTTCCGGGACTAGCCATCAGTTCTTC
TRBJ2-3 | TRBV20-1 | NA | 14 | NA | CSAIDRLGTDTQYF | TGCAGTGCTATCGACAGGCTCGGCACAGATACGCAGTATTTT
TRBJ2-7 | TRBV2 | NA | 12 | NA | CASRGSLYEQYF | TGTGCCAGCAGAGGGTCTCTCTACGAGCAGTACTTC
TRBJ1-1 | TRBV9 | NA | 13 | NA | CASGVVENTEAFF | TGTGCCAGCGGCGTAGTGGAGAACACTGAAGCTTTCTTT
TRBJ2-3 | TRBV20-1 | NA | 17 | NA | CSARVFGNQGGTDTQYF | TGCAGTGCTAGAGTTTTCGGCAACCAGGGAGGTACAGATACGCAGTATTTT
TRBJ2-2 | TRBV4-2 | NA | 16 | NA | CASSPQDVPAGGELFF | TGTGCCAGCAGCCCGCAAGATGTCCCGGCCGGCGGGGAGCTGTTTTTT
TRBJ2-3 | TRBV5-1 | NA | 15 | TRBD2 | CASSLALATTATQYF | TGCGCCAGCAGCTTGGCACTAGCGACAACAGCTACGCAGTATTTT
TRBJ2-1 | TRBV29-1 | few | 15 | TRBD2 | CSVEKSGSSYNEQFF | TGCAGCGTTGAAAAAAGCGGGAGCTCCTACAATGAGCAGTTCTTC
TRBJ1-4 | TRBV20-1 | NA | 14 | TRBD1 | CSAFHGTANEKLFF | TGCAGTGCGTTCCACGGGACAGCTAATGAAAAACTGTTTTTT
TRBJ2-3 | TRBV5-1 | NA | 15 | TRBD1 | CASSLAGQGRNTQYF | TGCGCCAGCAGCTTGGCCGGACAGGGGAGGAATACGCAGTATTTT
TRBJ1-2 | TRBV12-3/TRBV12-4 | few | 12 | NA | CASSSRGWGYTF | TGTGCCAGCAGTTCCAGGGGTTGGGGCTACACCTTC
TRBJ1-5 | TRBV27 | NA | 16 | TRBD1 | CASSANQGAFNQPQHF | TGTGCCAGCAGTGCCAATCAGGGGGCATTTAATCAGCCCCAGCATTTT
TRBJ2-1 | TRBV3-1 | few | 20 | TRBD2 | CASSQDPGTSGRIRNNEQFF | TGTGCCAGCAGCCAAGATCCCGGGACTAGCGGGAGAATAAGAAACAATGAGCAGTTCTTC
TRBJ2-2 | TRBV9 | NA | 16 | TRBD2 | CASSVSGTTGGGELFF | TGTGCCAGCAGCGTCTCCGGGACTACCGGTGGGGGGGAGCTGTTTTTT
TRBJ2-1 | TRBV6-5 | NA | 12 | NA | CASSYQDREQFF | TGTGCCAGCAGTTACCAAGACAGGGAGCAGTTCTTC
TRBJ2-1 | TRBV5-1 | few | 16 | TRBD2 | CASSLPLAEIANEQFF | TGCGCCAGCAGCTTGCCGCTAGCGGAGATAGCGAATGAGCAGTTCTTC
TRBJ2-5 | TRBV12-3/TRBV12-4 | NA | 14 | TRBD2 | CASSVRGGQTEQYF | TGTGCCAGCAGTGTCCGGGGGGGCCAAACGGAGCAGTACTTC
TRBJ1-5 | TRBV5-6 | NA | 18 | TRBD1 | CASSDAMRTGTGNQPQHF | TGTGCCAGCAGCGATGCAATGCGGACCGGGACAGGGAATCAGCCCCAGCATTTT
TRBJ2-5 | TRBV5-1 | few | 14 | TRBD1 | CASSLQGVQETQYF | TGCGCCAGCAGCCTACAGGGGGTCCAAGAGACCCAGTACTTC
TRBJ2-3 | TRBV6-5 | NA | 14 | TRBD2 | CASSYKASGNAQYF | TGTGCCAGCAGTTACAAGGCTAGCGGAAATGCGCAGTATTTT
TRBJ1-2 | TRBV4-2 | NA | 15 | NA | CASSQDQGSSYGYTF | TGTGCCAGCAGCCAAGATCAGGGGTCGAGCTATGGCTACACCTTC
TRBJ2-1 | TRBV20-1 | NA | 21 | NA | CSATPDIVADSLTREYNEQFF | TGCAGTGCTACTCCCGACATCGTAGCGGACTCACTAACGAGAGAATACAATGAGCAGTTCTTC
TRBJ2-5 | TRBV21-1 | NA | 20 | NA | CASSKDRGARTGTAQETQYF | TGTGCCAGCAGCAAAGATCGCGGGGCGAGAACCGGGACAGCTCAAGAGACCCAGTACTTC
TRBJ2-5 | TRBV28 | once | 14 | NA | CASNSGANYNEQYF | TGTGCCAGCAATTCGGGGGCGAACTACAATGAGCAGTACTTC
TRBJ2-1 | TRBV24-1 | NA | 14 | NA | CATSERDSLNEQFF | TGTGCCACCAGTGAGCGGGACAGCCTCAATGAGCAGTTCTTC
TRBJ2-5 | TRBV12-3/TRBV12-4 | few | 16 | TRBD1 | CASSSAGTGPQETQYF | TGTGCCAGCAGTTCCGCCGGGACAGGGCCCCAAGAGACCCAGTACTTC
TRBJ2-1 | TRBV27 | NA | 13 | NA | CASSFQQGHEQFF | TGTGCCAGCAGTTTCCAACAGGGCCATGAGCAGTTCTTC
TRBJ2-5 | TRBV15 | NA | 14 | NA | CATSRDGGMETQYF | TGTGCCACCAGCAGAGATGGAGGGATGGAGACCCAGTACTTC
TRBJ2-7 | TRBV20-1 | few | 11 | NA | CSASPDYEQYF | TGCAGTGCTAGTCCAGACTACGAGCAGTACTTC
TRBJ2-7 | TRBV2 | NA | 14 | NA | CASSSGQYGYEQYF | TGTGCCAGCAGTTCCGGACAGTACGGCTACGAGCAGTACTTC
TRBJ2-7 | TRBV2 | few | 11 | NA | CASRPAYEQYF | TGTGCCAGCAGGCCAGCCTACGAGCAGTACTTC